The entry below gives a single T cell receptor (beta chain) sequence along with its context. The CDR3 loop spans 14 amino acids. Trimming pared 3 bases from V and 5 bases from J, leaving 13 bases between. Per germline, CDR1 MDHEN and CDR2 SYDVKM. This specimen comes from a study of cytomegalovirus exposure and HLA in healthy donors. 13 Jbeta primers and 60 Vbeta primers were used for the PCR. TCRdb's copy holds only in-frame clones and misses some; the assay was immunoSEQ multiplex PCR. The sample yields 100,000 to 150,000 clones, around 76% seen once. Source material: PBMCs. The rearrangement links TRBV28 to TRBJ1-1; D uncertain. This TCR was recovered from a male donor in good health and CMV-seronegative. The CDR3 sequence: CASSFEREGTEAFF. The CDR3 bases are TGTGCCAGCAGTTTTGAGAGGGAGGGTACTGAAGCTTTCTTT.